This TCR beta chain was recorded in a study of cytomegalovirus exposure and HLA in healthy donors. Findings and limits, study-wide: A missense DCLRE1C variant was associated with V- and J-gene trimming of TCR beta chains in a later analysis, and an independent cohort replicated the association. It was only CMV serostatus that was available as immune exposure information. Other equally common chains were less clonally expanded than HLA-associated TCR beta chains, a later analysis showed.

This PCR relied on a set of 60 Vbeta primers and 13 Jbeta primers. Some clones are missing from TCRdb's copy, which holds only in-frame ones; the method was immunoSEQ multiplex PCR. The sample lists 120,000 to 150,000 clones; 80% to 85% were seen once. The germline gives CDR1 SGDLS, CDR2 YYNGEE. The V gene end was trimmed by 4 bases and the J gene end by 1 base; junction bases not matched to a gene: 7. This CDR3 comprises 15 residues. A word on this clone: What it recognizes is unknown.

The sequence was collected from a boy aged 2-9 years in good health and CMV-seronegative. This chain connects TRBV9 to TRBJ1-1, with TRBD1 matching over 7 bases. The sequencing sample was made of PBMCs. In nucleotides, the CDR3 is TGTGCCAGCAGCTATGGGACAGCGAAGAACACTGAAGCTTTCTTT. Translating it yields CASSYGTAKNTEAFF.